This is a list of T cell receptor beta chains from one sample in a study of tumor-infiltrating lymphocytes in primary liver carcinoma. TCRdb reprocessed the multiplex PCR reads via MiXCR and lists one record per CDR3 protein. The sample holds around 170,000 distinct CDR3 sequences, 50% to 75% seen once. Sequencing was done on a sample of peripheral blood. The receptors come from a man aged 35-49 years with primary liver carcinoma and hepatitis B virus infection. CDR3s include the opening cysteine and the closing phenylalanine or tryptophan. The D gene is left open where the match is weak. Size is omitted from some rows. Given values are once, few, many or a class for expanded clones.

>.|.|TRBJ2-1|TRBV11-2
TGTGTCATCAGCCACGGGACCTACAATGAGCAGTTCTTC
CVISHGTYNEQFF
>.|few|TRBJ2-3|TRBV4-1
TGCGCCAGCAGCCATTCTACAGATACGCAGTATTTT
CASSHSTDTQYF
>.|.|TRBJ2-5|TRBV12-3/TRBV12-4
TGTGCCAGCATGGGATCAGTATCGGCCCCCAAGGAGACCCAGTACTTC
CASMGSVSAPKETQYF
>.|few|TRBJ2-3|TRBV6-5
TGTGGCAGCAGTTACGCGGGATGGACAGATACGCAGTATTTT
CGSSYAGWTDTQYF
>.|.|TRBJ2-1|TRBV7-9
.
CASSFGPGQASQREQFF
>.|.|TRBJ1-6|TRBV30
TGTGCCTGGATCAGTACAGGCTCTCCGAATAATTCACCCCTCCACTTT
CAWISTGSPNNSPLHF
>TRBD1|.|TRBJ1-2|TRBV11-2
TGTGCCAGCAGCCTGACAGGGAGAAGGGATGGCTACACCTTC
CASSLTGRRDGYTF
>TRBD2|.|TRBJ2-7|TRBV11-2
TGTGCCAGCAGACCCATCCCCCGCGGGAGGGGGATCACCTACGAGCAGTACTTC
CASRPIPRGRGITYEQYF
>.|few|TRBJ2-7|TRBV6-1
TGTGCCATCAGTGCCCACTACGAGCAGTACTTC
CAISAHYEQYF
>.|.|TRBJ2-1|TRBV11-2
TGTGCCAGCAGCCTAGGGGTGAGAACTGCGCAGTTCTTC
CASSLGVRTAQFF
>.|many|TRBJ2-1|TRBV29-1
TGCAGCGGCTCAGACCTGAATGAGCAGTTCTTC
CSGSDLNEQFF
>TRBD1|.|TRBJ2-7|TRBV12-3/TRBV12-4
TGTGCCAGCAGACAGGGACAGTTATACGAGCAGTACTTC
CASRQGQLYEQYF
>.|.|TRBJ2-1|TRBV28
TGTGCCAGCAGTTTCTTCAATGAGCAGTTCTTC
CASSFFNEQFF
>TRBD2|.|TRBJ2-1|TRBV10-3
TGTGCCATCAGTGAGTCAACTAGCGGGAGTTATGATGGGCAGTTCTTC
CAISESTSGSYDGQFF
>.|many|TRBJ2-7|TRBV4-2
TGTGCCAGCAGCCAAGATGGCTACGAGCAGTACTTC
CASSQDGYEQYF
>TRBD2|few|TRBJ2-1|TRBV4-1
TGCGCCAGCAGCCAAGAAATTCTAGCGGGAGGAGGAGTTCACCGGTTCTTC
CASSQEILAGGGVHRFF
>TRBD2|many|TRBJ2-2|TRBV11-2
TGTGCCAGCAGCTCTAGGGCGGGAGTTACCGGGGAGCTGTTTTTT
CASSSRAGVTGELFF
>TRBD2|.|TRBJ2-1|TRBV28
TGTGCCAGCAGTTCCGCGGGACTAGCGAACAATGAGCAGTTCTTC
CASSSAGLANNEQFF
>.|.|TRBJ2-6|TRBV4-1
TGCGCCAGCCGCATAGGGCCTGGGGCCAACGTCCTGACTTTC
CASRIGPGANVLTF
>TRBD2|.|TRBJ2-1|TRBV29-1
TGCAGCGCCGGGACTACTCTTTACAGTGAGCAGTTCTTC
CSAGTTLYSEQFF
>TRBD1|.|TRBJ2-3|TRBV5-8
TGTGCCAGCAGCCTGATGACAGGGGGCACAGATACGCAGTATTTT
CASSLMTGGTDTQYF
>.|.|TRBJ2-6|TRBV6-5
TGTGCCAGCAGTAAAACAGGTTACTCTGGGGCCAACGTCCTGACTTTC
CASSKTGYSGANVLTF
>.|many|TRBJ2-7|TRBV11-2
TGTGCCAGCAGCTTATTGGGACACGGATCCTACGAGCAGTACTTC
CASSLLGHGSYEQYF
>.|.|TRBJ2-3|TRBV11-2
TGTGCCAGCAGCACCATTCACGATACGCAATATTTT
CASSTIHDTQYF
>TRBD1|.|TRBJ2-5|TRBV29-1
TGCAGCGTTGAAACGGACAGGGTGCTTCCCAGGACCCAGTACTTC
CSVETDRVLPRTQYF
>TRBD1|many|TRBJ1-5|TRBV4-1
TGCGCCAGCAGCCCTCAAGGGACAGGGGTTAGCAATCAGCCCCAGCATTTT
CASSPQGTGVSNQPQHF
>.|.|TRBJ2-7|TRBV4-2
TGTGCCAGCAGCCAAGATTACGAACAGGGTTCCTACGAGCAGTACTTC
CASSQDYEQGSYEQYF
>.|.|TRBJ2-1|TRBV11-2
TGTGCCAGCAGCTTAGATATGACTGATGAGCAGTTCTTC
CASSLDMTDEQFF
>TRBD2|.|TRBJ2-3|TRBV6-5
TGTGCCAGCAGTTACGGGTTAGCGGGAGAGGTAGATACGCAGTATTTT
CASSYGLAGEVDTQYF
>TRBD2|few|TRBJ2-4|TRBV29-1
TGCAGCGCTGTAGCGGGAGAACTGGGGAGAGGCATTCAGTACTTC
CSAVAGELGRGIQYF
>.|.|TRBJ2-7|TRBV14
TGTGCCAGCAGCCATGGGGGGACCTACGAGCAGTACTTC
CASSHGGTYEQYF
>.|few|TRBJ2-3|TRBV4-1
TGCGCCAGCAGCCAGGCTGGCACAGATACGCAGTATTTT
CASSQAGTDTQYF
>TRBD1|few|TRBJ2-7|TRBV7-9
TGTGCCAGCAGCCCGGGACAGGAACTACAGTACTTC
CASSPGQELQYF
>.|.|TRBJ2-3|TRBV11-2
TGTGCCAGCAGCTTTGGACCTAACACAGATACACTGTATTTT
CASSFGPNTDTLYF
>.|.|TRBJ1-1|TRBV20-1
TGCAGTGCTAGTCTGCCAGGGGACACTGAAGCTTTCTTT
CSASLPGDTEAFF
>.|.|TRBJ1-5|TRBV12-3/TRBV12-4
TGTGCCAGCAGTTTATCCCTGGTTGTAGTGCAGCCCCAGCATTTT
CASSLSLVVVQPQHF
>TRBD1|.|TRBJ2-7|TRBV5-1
TGCGCCAGCAGCTCCCAGGGGGCATCTGCCGAGCAGTACTTC
CASSSQGASAEQYF
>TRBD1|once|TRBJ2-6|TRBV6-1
TGTGCCACGGGACAGCTTTATTCTGGGGCCAACCTCCTGACTTTC
CATGQLYSGANLLTF
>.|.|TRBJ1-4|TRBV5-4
TGTGCCAGCAGCCCAGAGAGGATTGAAAAACTGTTTTTT
CASSPERIEKLFF
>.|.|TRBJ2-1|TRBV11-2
TGTGTCAGTAGCTTATTAGCGGCCCGCTCCTACAATGAGCAGTTCTTC
CVSSLLAARSYNEQFF
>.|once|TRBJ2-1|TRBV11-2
TGTGCCACATCACCGATAGGGGATGAGCAGTTCTTC
CATSPIGDEQFF
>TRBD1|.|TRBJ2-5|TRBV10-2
TGCGCCAGCAGGCCCTGGACAGGGGTCGGAGAGACCCAGTACTTC
CASRPWTGVGETQYF
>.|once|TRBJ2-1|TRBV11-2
TGTGCCAGCAGCATAGAGGGAGTGAGCAATGAGCAGTTCTTT
CASSIEGVSNEQFF
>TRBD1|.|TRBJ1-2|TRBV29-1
TGCAGCGCTTGGGACAGGGTTAACTATGGCTACACCTTC
CSAWDRVNYGYTF
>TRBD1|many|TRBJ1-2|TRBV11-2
TGTGCCAGCAGCTACGGGACAGGGGATAAGAACACCTTC
CASSYGTGDKNTF
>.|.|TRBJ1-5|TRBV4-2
TGTGCCAGCAGCCAAGGGGGGGTCAATCAGCCCCAGCATTTT
CASSQGGVNQPQHF
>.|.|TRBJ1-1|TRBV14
TGTGCCAGCAGCCAAACGGGACGGAGACTGAACATTGAAGCTTTCTTT
CASSQTGRRLNIEAFF
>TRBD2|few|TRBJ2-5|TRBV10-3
TGTGCCATTAGTCCCGGGCTAGCGGGAGTAGGTGAGACCCAGTACTTC
CAISPGLAGVGETQYF
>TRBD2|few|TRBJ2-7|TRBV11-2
TGTGCCAGCAGCCTAGGGACTAGCGGGGCCTATAAGAACGAGCAGTACTTC
CASSLGTSGAYKNEQYF
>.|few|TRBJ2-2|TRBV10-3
TGTGCCCTTGCTACGACGGTGGACACCGGGGAGCTGTTTTTT
CALATTVDTGELFF
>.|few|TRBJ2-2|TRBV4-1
TGCGCCAGCAGGCCCCGGCTTGTGAACACCGGGGAGCTGTTTTTT
CASRPRLVNTGELFF
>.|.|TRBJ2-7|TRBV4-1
TGCGCCAGCAGCCAAGATCTGCCTAGCTGCGGGATCTACGAGCAGTACTTC
CASSQDLPSCGIYEQYF
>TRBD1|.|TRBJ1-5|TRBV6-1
TGTGCGACCCTCCCACTGGACAGGTGTAGTAATCAGCCCCAGCATTTT
CATLPLDRCSNQPQHF